The clone carrying this TCR beta chain turned up a few times. Its antigen is as yet unknown. Researchers barred patients who had uncontrolled infection, other autoimmune disease, pregnancy or lactation. The CDR3 loop spans 16 amino acids. CDR1 is SGDLS, CDR2 YYNGEE, per germline. V was pared by 1 base and J by 4 bases, with 6 bases of the junction left unmatched. The data were taken from a study of T cells in Graves' hyperthyroidism and ophthalmopathy. Study overall: At initial diagnosis, before any treatment had begun, peripheral blood was obtained. Study observations and caveats: Clonotypes that were expanded in thyroid above 0.001 mostly appeared in blood too.

Template material for amplifying TCR beta CDR3 regions consisted of RNA transcripts. The primer set for the first-round RT-PCR of the TCR CDR3 was HTBI. Using its own MiXCR run on the multiplex PCR reads, TCRdb lists one record per CDR3 protein. The sample records approximately 560,000 distinct CDR3 sequences, approximately 14% being singletons. Sequenced sample: blood. The TCR sequence derives from a woman younger than 45 with Graves' hyperthyroidism. The rearrangement joins TRBV9 to TRBJ2-1, with TRBD1 matching 9 bases. The CDR3 DNA is TGTGCCAGCAGCGTAAAACAGGGGGCGAGGTACAATGAGCAGTTCTTC. As protein: CASSVKQGARYNEQFF.